This T cell receptor (beta chain) was recovered during a study of blood T cell repertoires in COVID-19. Trimming at V came to 3 bases and at J to 4 bases, leaving 14 bases not matched to a gene. Germline assignment: CDR1 LGHDT and CDR2 YNNKEL (reference sequence). The CDR3 runs 17 residues. Seattle patients were enrolled while actively infected and followed longitudinally. Using immunoSEQ multiplex PCR, the repertoire was profiled, and TCRdb retains in-frame clones only, with some absent. Here the sample spans some 270,000 clones, 85% to 90% being singletons. The receptor was isolated from a woman aged 55-70 years with COVID-19, enrolled during active disease. Sequences were obtained from peripheral blood. J is TRBJ2-5 and V is TRBV3-1 (or the pseudogene TRBV3-2), with TRBD2 identical over 7 bases. The CDR3 loop is CASSQTSTGTIRETQYF. CDR3 nucleotides: TGTGCCAGCAGCCAGACAAGCACCGGGACTATCCGAGAGACCCAGTACTTC.